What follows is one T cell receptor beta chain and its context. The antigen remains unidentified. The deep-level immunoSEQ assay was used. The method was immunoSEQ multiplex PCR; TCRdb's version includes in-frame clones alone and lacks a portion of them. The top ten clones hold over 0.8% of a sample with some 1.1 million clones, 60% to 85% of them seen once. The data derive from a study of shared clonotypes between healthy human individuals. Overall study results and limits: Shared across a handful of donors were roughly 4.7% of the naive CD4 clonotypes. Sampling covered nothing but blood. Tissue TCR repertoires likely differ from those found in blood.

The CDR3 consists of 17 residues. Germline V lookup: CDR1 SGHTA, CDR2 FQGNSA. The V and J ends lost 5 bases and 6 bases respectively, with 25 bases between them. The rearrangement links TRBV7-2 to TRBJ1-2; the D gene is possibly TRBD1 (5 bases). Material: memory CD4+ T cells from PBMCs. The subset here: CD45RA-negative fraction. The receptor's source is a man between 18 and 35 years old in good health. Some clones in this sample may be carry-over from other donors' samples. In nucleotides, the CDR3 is TGTGCCAGCAGCCACGCGCCCCCCACAGACAGCAGAGATGGCTACACCTTC. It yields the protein CASSHAPPTDSRDGYTF.